This note documents a single T cell receptor (beta chain) sequence. This sample was included in a study of control samples from healthy donors and cancer patients. Assay: immunoSEQ multiplex PCR; the TCRdb copy retains only in-frame clones and omits some. Among about 80,000 clones listed, around 80% were seen once. This receptor was identified in a man aged 55-75 years with head and neck cancer. Sequencing input: PBMCs.

CDR3 in DNA: TGTGCCAGCAGCTTGTTGGGTTACGAGCAGTACTTC. Protein product: CASSLLGYEQYF. This rearrangement joins TRBV5-5 to TRBJ2-7; D is ambiguous. Deletions cut 1 base from V and 4 bases from J, with 6 bases between. The germline V gene has CDR1 SGHKS and CDR2 YYEKEE (reference sequence). The CDR3 has 12 amino acids.